This T cell receptor (beta chain) comes out of a study of blood T cell repertoires in COVID-19. Looking at the study overall: The analysed material was cDNA or gDNA that came from T cells, B-cell-depleted T cells, or PBMCs.

The germline CDR1 and CDR2 sequences are KGHDR and SFDVKD. The CDR3 totals 15 residues. V was clipped by 9 bases and J by 2 bases; unmatched bases: 9. Clones were sequenced by immunoSEQ multiplex PCR, and TCRdb holds only the in-frame ones, with some missing. The sample lists about 220,000 clones, around 81% occurring once. Sequenced sample: peripheral blood. V gene TRBV24-1 combines with J gene TRBJ2-5, with 9 positions matching TRBD1. The receptor was isolated from a woman in her seventies with acute or convalescent COVID-19. The CDR3 sequence: CATQGTGRRQETQYF. The CDR3 coding sequence is TGTGCCACCCAGGGGACAGGGAGGCGACAAGAGACCCAGTACTTC.